A single sample gave rise to the 17 T cell receptor beta chains below, sequenced in a study of human T cells and chemical hapten exposure. From the RACE reads, TCRdb called clonotypes with MiXCR, one entry per CDR3 protein. The data show 120,000 or so distinct CDR3 sequences, with approximately 13% seen just once and 2.8% held by the top ten. Time point defined: pre-sensitization, week 0. The treatment here: therapeutic diphenylcyclopropenone sensitization with weekly scalp DPC. The sample here was whole blood, taken in connection with sensitization to the hapten diphenylcyclopropenone (DPC). Receptors originate from a woman aged 18-29 years with alopecia areata. Some clones in this sample may be carry-over from other donors' samples.

This chain connects TRBV4-3 to TRBJ2-3; 8 nucleotides align to TRBD2. Trimming at V came to 1 base and at J to 2 bases, leaving 11 bases not matched to a gene. From germline, CDR1 is LGHNA and CDR2 YSLEER. This CDR3 has 18 amino acids. In nucleotides, the CDR3 is TGCGCCAGCAGCCAAGGGGCGGCGGGGGGATGGAACACAGATACGCAGTATTTT. It codes for CASSQGAAGGWNTDTQYF.

This clonotype was seen repeatedly, ten times or more. The chain links TRBV7-3 to TRBJ2-3; 12 nucleotides agree with TRBD2. The CDR3 runs 16 residues. Trimming at V came to 4 bases and at J to 6 bases, leaving 8 bases not matched to a gene. Germline assignment: CDR1 SGHTA and CDR2 FQGTGA. Here the CDR3 DNA reads TGTGCCAGCAGCTCCGAACTAGCGGGGGGCCAGGATACGCAGTATTTT. It codes for CASSSELAGGQDTQYF.

This chain uses TRBV11-2 with TRBJ2-5, with 7 bases aligning to TRBD1. The junction had 16 bases not matched to a gene; V was cut back by 5 bases and J by 7 bases. The V gene's germline CDR1 is SGHAT and CDR2 FQNNGV. This CDR3 comprises 16 residues. The CDR3, as DNA: TGTGCCAGCAGCCAAACCTCCCTGAGGGGGCGAGGGACCCAGTACTTC. Its protein product is CASSQTSLRGRGTQYF.

This clonotype occurred many times. The chain combines TRBV20-1 with TRBJ1-4, with TRBD1 identical over 8 bases. J was trimmed by 5 bases and V by 2 bases; bases with no gene match: 4. This CDR3 region has 14 residues. The germline CDR1 and CDR2 sequences are DFQATT and SNEGSKA (reference sequence). The CDR3 DNA reads as TGCAGTGCTAGACAGGGGGCCCTAAATGAAAAACTGTTTTTT. Amino acid sequence: CSARQGALNEKLFF.

This chain joins TRBV18 and TRBJ2-6; D is perhaps TRBD1 (5 bases). Germline V CDR1 and CDR2: KGHSH, LQKENI. The CDR3 loop spans 15 amino acids. Trimming cost V 3 bases and J 2 bases, with 8 bases left between them. The CDR3 spells CASSPPGTGANVLTF. The CDR3 DNA is TGTGCCAGCTCACCCCCAGGGACTGGGGCCAACGTCCTGACTTTC.

The rearrangement uses TRBV7-2 and TRBJ2-3, with 12 bases fitting TRBD1. This CDR3 has 16 amino acids. V trimming: 5 bases; J trimming: 5 bases; junction bases outside the gene matches: 8. Germline values: CDR1 SGHTA, CDR2 FQGNSA. CDR3 in amino acids: CASSRGGTGGVDTQYF. CDR3 nucleotides: TGTGCCAGCAGCCGAGGAGGGACAGGGGGCGTAGATACGCAGTATTTT. The full variable domain, its missing parts supplied by reference TRBV7-2 and TRBJ2-3, is GAGVSQSPSNKVTEKGKDVELRCDPISGHTALYWYRQSLGQGLEFLIYFQGNSAPDKSGLPSDRFSAERTGGSVSTLTIQRTQQEDSAVYLCASSRGGTGGVDTQYFGPGTRLTVL.

Details on this clonotype: A much larger clonotype is one base distant, so this may be a read error. The chain joins TRBV5-6 to TRBJ1-1; no firm D call. This CDR3 is built from 14 residues. CDR1 SGHDT and CDR2 YYEEEE come from the germline V gene. The ends were cut back, 4 bases at V and 3 bases at J, with 13 bases in the middle. The CDR3 reads CASSLLRADTEAFF. In nucleotides, the CDR3 is TGTGCCAGCAGCCTTCTGAGGGCGGACACTGAAGCTTTCTTT.

Only a few counts were recorded for this clonotype. This chain links TRBV12-3 or TRBV12-4 with TRBJ1-2; D gene unclear. Trimming took off 10 bases at V and 8 bases at J, with 14 bases between the two ends. The length of the CDR3 is 11 residues. DNA for the CDR3: TGTGCCAAGTACGGGGTAACAGGCTACACCTTC. Translation gives CAKYGVTGYTF.

This clonotype turned up a few times. This rearrangement joins TRBV30 to TRBJ1-5; perhaps TRBD1 as D (6 bases). V was trimmed by 2 bases and J by 2 bases, leaving 13 bases between them. The CDR3 length is 15 residues. CDR1 and CDR2 from the germline V gene are GTSNPN and SVGIG (reference sequence). The DNA of the CDR3 is TGTGCCTGGAGTTTCCCAGGGGAAGGCAATCAGCCCCAGCATTTT. Protein product: CAWSFPGEGNQPQHF.

This chain joins TRBV6-2 or TRBV6-3 and TRBJ1-4, with a possible D match to TRBD1 (5 bases). Trimming took 2 bases from V and 12 from J, leaving 10 bases between them. The CDR3 has 12 residues. CDR1 and CDR2 (germline): MNHEY, SVGEGT. CDR3 residues: CASSYRGMQLFF. The CDR3 DNA follows: TGTGCCAGCAGTTACCGGGGCATGCAACTGTTTTTT.

This clonotype was detected many times. This rearrangement joins TRBV29-1 to TRBJ2-3, with TRBD1 identical over 7 bases. The trim removed 5 bases at V and 6 bases at J, leaving 14 bases unmatched. The CDR3 contains 15 residues. Germline values: CDR1 SQVTM, CDR2 ANQGSEA. The CDR3 reads CSVTTGVLGGDTQYF. The CDR3 DNA is TGCAGCGTTACTACAGGGGTGCTAGGTGGTGATACGCAGTATTTT.

The chain has TRBV7-7 and TRBJ2-5; D is undetermined. V lost 5 bases to trimming and J lost 5 bases, with 9 bases between them. The CDR3 is 12 amino acids. Germline CDR1 is SSHAT and CDR2 is FNYEAQ (reference sequence). The CDR3 nucleotides are TGTGCCAGCAGCCGCCTCCTGGAGACCCAGTACTTC. The encoded protein is CASSRLLETQYF.

The genes are TRBV27 and TRBJ2-1; TRBD1 matches at 8 bases. The CDR3 is made up of 15 amino acids. V trimming: 0 bases; J trimming: 7 bases; junction bases outside the gene matches: 5. The germline V gene has CDR1 MNHEY and CDR2 SMNVEV (reference sequence). For the CDR3, the DNA is TGTGCCAGCAGTTTATCAGGACAGGGTAGTAATGAGCAGTTCTTC. Translated: CASSLSGQGSNEQFF.

This clonotype showed up many times. This rearrangement joins TRBV29-1 to TRBJ1-1, with D uncertain. Germline CDR1 and CDR2: SQVTM and ANQGSEA. The CDR3 spans 12 residues. V lost 3 bases to trimming and J lost 5 bases, with 10 bases between them. This CDR3 is CSVEVRVTEAFF. In DNA form, the CDR3 reads TGCAGCGTTGAGGTGCGGGTGACTGAAGCTTTCTTT.

The chain has TRBV20-1 and TRBJ1-5; D call uncertain. Germline V gives CDR1 DFQATT, CDR2 SNEGSKA (reference sequence). The CDR3 runs to 15 residues. Trimming stripped 0 bases from V and 0 bases from J, with 9 bases between. The DNA of the CDR3 is TGCAGTGCTAGAGATCGCAGCTTTAGCAATCAGCCCCAGCATTTT. Translation gives CSARDRSFSNQPQHF.

This clonotype was observed a few times. V usage is TRBV12-3 or TRBV12-4 and J usage is TRBJ2-7, with D uncertain. The CDR3 is 12 amino acids. The V end was cut by 5 bases, the J end by 1 base, with 6 bases between. CDR3 in amino acids: CASSLQSYEQYF. CDR3 nucleotide sequence: TGTGCCAGCAGTCTGCAATCCTACGAGCAGTACTTC.

This clonotype has more than one count but fewer than ten. The genes are TRBV12-3 or TRBV12-4 and TRBJ2-4; D might be TRBD1 (6 bases). This CDR3 has 15 residues. Deletions cut 5 bases from V and 4 bases from J, with 15 bases between. The chain's CDR3 is CASSPTDSPKNIQYF. CDR3 in DNA: TGTGCCAGCAGTCCTACGGACAGCCCAAAAAACATTCAGTACTTC.